This T cell receptor (beta chain) was documented in a study of control samples from healthy donors and cancer patients. This CDR3 is 17 amino acids long. Germline CDR1 is LNHNV and CDR2 is YYDKDF (reference sequence). V dropped 0 bases and J dropped 6 bases, with 17 bases sitting between them. Here immunoSEQ multiplex PCR was the method, and the copy in TCRdb shows in-frame clones only, minus some. The data hold over 150,000 clones, with 90% to 95% observed a single time. This clonotype was sampled from a woman younger than 30 in good health. The chain is built from TRBV15 and TRBJ1-4; D is perhaps TRBD1 (5 bases). Sequenced material: blood. The CDR3 loop reads CATSRDRSGRGDEKLFF. CDR3 sequence (DNA): TGTGCCACCAGCAGAGATCGGTCGGGGCGGGGGGATGAAAAACTGTTTTTT.